Detailed here is one TCR beta chain. Which cohort a participant joined came from the clinical history participants gave. The germline V gene encodes CDR1 SGHRS and CDR2 YFSETQ. The CDR3 totals 14 residues. V was cut by 4 bases and J by 5 bases, with 12 bases left in between. The assay was immunoSEQ multiplex PCR, and TCRdb's table has in-frame clones only and misses some. Of fewer than 350,000 clones listed, around nine tenths are singletons. The data stem from a study of blood T cell repertoires in COVID-19. On the study more broadly: PBMCs, B-cell-depleted T cells, or T cells provided the cDNA or gDNA that made up the material.

The V call is TRBV5-1, the J call TRBJ2-2; D is unresolved. The sample taken for sequencing was PBMCs or T cells enriched from blood (not recorded which). This receptor was identified in a woman between 40 and 55 years old who had recovered from COVID-19. The CDR3 DNA reads as TGCGCCAGCAGCAGCCTCTCGACAACCGGGGAGCTGTTTTTT. It encodes CASSSLSTTGELFF.